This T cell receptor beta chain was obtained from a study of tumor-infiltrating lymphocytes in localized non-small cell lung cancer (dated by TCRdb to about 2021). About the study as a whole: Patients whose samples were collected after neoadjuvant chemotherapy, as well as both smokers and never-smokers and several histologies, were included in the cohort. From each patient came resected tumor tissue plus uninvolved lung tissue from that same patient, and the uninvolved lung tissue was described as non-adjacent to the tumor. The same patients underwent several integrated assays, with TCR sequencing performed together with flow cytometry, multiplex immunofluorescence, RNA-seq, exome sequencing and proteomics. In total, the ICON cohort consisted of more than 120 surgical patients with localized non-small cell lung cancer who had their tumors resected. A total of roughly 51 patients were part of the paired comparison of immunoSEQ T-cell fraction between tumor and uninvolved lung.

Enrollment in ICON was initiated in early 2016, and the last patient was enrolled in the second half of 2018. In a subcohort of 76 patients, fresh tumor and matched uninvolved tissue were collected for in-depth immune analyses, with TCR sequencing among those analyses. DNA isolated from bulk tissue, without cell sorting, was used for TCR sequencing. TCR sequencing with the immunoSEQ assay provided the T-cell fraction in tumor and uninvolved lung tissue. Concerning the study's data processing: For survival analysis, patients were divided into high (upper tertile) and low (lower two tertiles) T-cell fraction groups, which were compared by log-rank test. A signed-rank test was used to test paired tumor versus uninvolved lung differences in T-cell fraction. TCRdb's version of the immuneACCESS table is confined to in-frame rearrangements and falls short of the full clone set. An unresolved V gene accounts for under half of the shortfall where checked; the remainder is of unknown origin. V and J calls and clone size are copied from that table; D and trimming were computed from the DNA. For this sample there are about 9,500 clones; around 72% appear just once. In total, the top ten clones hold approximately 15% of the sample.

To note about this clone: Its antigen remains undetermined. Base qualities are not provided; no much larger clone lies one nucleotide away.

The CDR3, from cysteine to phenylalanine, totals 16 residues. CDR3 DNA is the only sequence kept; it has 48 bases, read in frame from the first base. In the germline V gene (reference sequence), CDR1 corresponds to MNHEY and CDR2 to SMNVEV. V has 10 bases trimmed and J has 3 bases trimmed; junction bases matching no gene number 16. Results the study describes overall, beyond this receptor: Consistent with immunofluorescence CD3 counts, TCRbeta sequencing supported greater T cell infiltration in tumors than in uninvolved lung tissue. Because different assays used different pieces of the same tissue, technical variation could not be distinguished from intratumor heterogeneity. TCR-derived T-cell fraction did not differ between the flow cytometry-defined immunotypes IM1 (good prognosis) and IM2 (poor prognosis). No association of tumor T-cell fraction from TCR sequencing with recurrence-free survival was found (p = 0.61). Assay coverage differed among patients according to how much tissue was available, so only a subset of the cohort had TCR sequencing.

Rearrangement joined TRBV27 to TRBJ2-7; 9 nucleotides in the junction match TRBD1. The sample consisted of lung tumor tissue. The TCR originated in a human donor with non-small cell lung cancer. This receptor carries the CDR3 CANRSQGTGIFYEQYF. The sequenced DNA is TGTGCCAACAGATCCCAAGGGACAGGGATATTCTACGAGCAGTACTTC.